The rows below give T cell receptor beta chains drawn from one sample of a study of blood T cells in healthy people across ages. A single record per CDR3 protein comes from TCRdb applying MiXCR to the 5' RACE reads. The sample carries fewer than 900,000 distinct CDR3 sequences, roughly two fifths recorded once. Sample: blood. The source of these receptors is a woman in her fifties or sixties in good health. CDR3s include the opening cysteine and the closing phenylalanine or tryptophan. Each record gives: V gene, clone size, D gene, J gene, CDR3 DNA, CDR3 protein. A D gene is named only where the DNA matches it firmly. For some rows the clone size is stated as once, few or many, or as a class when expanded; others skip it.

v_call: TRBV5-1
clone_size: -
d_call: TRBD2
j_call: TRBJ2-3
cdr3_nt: TGCGCCAGCAGCTGGGGGAGCGGGACGGGAACAGATACGCAGTATTTT
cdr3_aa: CASSWGSGTGTDTQYF

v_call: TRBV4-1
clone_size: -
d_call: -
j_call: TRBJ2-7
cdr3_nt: TGCGCCAGCAGCCAAGATCCCGGGAGAGTGAGCGCATACGAGCAGTACTTC
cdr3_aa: CASSQDPGRVSAYEQYF

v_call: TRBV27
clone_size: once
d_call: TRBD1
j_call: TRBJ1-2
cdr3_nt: TGTGCCAGCAGCCGACAACAGGGGAACTATGGCTACACCTTC
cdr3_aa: CASSRQQGNYGYTF

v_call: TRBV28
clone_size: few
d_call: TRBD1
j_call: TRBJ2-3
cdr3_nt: TGTGCCAGCAGTACCCTCCAGACAGGGACCCAGGGTACGCAGTATTTT
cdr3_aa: CASSTLQTGTQGTQYF

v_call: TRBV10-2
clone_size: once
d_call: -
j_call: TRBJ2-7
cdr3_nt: TGCGCCAGCAGAAATGGTGAGCAGTACTTC
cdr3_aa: CASRNGEQYF

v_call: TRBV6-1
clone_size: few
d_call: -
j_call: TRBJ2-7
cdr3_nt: TGTGCCAGCAGTGAAGATCCAGGTGTTGTTTCCTACGAGCAGTACTTC
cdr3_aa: CASSEDPGVVSYEQYF

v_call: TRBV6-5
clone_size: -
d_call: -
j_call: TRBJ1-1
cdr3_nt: TGTGCCAGCAGTTACTCTGGGGTTGTTTCTGAAGCTTTCTTT
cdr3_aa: CASSYSGVVSEAFF

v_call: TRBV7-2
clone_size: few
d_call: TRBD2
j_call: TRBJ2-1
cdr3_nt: TGTGCCAGCAGTCCAACAAGCGGGACGAGCTACAATGAGCAGTTCTTC
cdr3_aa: CASSPTSGTSYNEQFF

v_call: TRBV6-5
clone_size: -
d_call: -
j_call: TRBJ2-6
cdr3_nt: TGTGCCATCCACAGGGTCTCTGGGGCCAACGTCCTGACTTTC
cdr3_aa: CAIHRVSGANVLTF

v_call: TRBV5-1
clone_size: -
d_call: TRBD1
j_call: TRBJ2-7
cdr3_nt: TGCGCCAGCAGCTTGGTTGGTCAGGGGGCGGTCGAGCAGTACTTC
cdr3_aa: CASSLVGQGAVEQYF

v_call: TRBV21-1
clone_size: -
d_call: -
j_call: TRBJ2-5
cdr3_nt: TGTGCCAGCAGCCAGGGGGGGACTAGTTTGGAGACCCAGTACTTC
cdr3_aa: CASSQGGTSLETQYF

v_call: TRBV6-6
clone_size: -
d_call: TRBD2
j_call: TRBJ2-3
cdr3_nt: TGTGCCAGCAGTTACTCAAGTAGCGGGGGTGGAGATATGCAGTATTTT
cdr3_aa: CASSYSSSGGGDMQYF

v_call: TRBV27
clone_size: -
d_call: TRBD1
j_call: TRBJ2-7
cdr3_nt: TGTGCCAGCAGTCACGGACAGGGGGCTCCTAGGTACTTC
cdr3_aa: CASSHGQGAPRYF

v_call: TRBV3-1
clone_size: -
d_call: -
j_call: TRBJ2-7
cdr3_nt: TGTGCCAGCAGCCAGCTTGGGGGGGCGGGTGAGCAGTACTTC
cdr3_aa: CASSQLGGAGEQYF

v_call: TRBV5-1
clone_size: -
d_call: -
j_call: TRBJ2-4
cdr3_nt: TGCGCCGGCAGCTCCCCCGGGCCAGGGATACGGGAGCAGTACTTC
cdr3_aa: CAGSSPGPGIREQYF

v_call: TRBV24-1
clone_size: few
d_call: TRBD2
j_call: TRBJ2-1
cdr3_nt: TGTGCCACCAGTGATGGACTAGCGGGAGAATTTAATGAGCAGTTCTTC
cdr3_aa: CATSDGLAGEFNEQFF

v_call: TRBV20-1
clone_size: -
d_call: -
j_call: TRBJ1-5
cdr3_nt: TGCAGTGCTAGACAGATGGCTCAGCCCCAGCATTTT
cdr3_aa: CSARQMAQPQHF

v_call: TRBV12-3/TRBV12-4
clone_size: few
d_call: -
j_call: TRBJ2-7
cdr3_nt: TGTGCCAGCAGTGCCGCCCAGGACATCGGAAACGAGCAGTACTTC
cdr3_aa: CASSAAQDIGNEQYF

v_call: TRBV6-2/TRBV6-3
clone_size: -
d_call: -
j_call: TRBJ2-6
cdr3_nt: TGTGCCAGCGGTACGACCCAGGGGATAGGATCTGGGGCCAACGTCCTGACTTTC
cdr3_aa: CASGTTQGIGSGANVLTF

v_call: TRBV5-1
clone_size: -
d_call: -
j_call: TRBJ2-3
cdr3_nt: TGCGCCAGCAGCAAAGCCCAGGAGACAGATACGCAGTATTTT
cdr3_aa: CASSKAQETDTQYF

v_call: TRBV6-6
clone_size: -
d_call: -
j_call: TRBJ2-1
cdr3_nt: TGTGCCAGCAGTTATAGTAGCGCAGCCTACAATGAGCAGTTCTTC
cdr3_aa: CASSYSSAAYNEQFF

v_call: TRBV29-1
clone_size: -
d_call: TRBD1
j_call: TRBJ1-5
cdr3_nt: TGCAGCGTTGGACAGGGTCGGCAGCCCCAGCATTTT
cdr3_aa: CSVGQGRQPQHF

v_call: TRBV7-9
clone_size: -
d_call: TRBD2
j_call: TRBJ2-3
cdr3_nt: TGTGCCAGCAGCTTCATAAGCGGGGACACAGATACGCAGTATTTT
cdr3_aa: CASSFISGDTDTQYF

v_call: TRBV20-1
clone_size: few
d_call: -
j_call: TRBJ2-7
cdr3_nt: TGCAGTGCTAGACCGGACCCTTCCCTTACATACGAGCAGTACTTC
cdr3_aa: CSARPDPSLTYEQYF

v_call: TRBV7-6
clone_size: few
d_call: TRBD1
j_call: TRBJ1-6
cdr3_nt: TGTGCCAGCAGCTCAGGGGGACAGGGAGGTTCACCCCTCCACTTT
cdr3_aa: CASSSGGQGGSPLHF

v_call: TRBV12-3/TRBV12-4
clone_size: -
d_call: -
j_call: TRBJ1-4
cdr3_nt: TGTGCCAGCAGTGCGGTCGGTGGAAAACTGTTTTTT
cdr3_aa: CASSAVGGKLFF

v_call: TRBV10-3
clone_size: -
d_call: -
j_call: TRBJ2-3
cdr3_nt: TGTGCCATCAGCGTGACAGAATCTAGCACAGATACGCAGTATTTT
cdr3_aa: CAISVTESSTDTQYF

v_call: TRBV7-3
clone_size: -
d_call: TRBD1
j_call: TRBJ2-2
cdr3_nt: TGTGCCAGCAGCAAATCACAGGGGTACACCGGGGAGCTGTTTTTT
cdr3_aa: CASSKSQGYTGELFF

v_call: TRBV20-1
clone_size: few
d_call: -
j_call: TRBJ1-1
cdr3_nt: TGCAGTGCGCCAGGGCGGGGGGAAGCTTTCTTT
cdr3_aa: CSAPGRGEAFF

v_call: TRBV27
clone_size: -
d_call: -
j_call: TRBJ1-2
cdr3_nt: TGTGCCAGCAGTCTCCAGGGGAGCAGGGGTGGCTACACCTTC
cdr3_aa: CASSLQGSRGGYTF